This is a list of T cell receptor beta chains from one sample in a study of cytotoxic CD8 clonotypes in ibrutinib-treated CLL. The repertoire was sequenced with immunoSEQ multiplex PCR; TCRdb's copy has only in-frame clones and lacks some. The sample carries 150,000 to 200,000 clones, over 75% recorded once. Material: PBMCs, obtained at disease progression, from a patient treated with ibrutinib. Receptor source: a human donor with chronic lymphocytic leukemia. CDR3s include the opening cysteine and the closing phenylalanine or tryptophan. The order of the fields is V gene, clone size, D gene, J gene, CDR3 protein, CDR3 DNA. A D gene is named only where the DNA matches it firmly. Clone size is given for some rows only: seen once, a few or many times, or a class if the clone is expanded.

V gene: TRBV14; clone size: NA; D gene: NA; J gene: TRBJ2-7; CDR3 protein: CASSPASGRSYEQYF; CDR3 DNA: TGTGCCAGCAGTCCAGCATCCGGCCGCTCCTACGAGCAGTACTTC
V gene: TRBV19; clone size: NA; D gene: NA; J gene: TRBJ1-2; CDR3 protein: CASSTRARDVNGYTF; CDR3 DNA: TGTGCCAGTAGTACCCGAGCCCGGGACGTTAATGGCTACACCTTC
V gene: TRBV7-3; clone size: once; D gene: NA; J gene: TRBJ2-2; CDR3 protein: CASSLYTGELFF; CDR3 DNA: TGTGCCAGCAGCTTATACACCGGGGAGCTGTTTTTT
V gene: TRBV7-3; clone size: NA; D gene: TRBD1; J gene: TRBJ2-1; CDR3 protein: CASSLVGRLQGDNEQFF; CDR3 DNA: TGTGCCAGCAGCTTAGTAGGTCGGCTTCAGGGGGACAATGAGCAGTTCTTC
V gene: TRBV5-8; clone size: NA; D gene: TRBD2; J gene: TRBJ2-3; CDR3 protein: CASIKAGVSLDTQYF; CDR3 DNA: TGTGCCAGCATCAAGGCGGGAGTGTCTTTAGATACGCAGTATTTT
V gene: TRBV18; clone size: once; D gene: TRBD1; J gene: TRBJ2-1; CDR3 protein: CASSPRQGASMDEQFF; CDR3 DNA: TGTGCCAGCTCACCACGACAGGGGGCAAGTATGGATGAGCAGTTCTTC
V gene: TRBV4-2; clone size: NA; D gene: NA; J gene: TRBJ2-1; CDR3 protein: CASSPSVGASSSSYNEQFF; CDR3 DNA: TGTGCCAGCAGCCCCTCTGTTGGGGCTAGCAGTAGCTCCTACAATGAGCAGTTCTTC
V gene: TRBV2; clone size: once; D gene: TRBD2; J gene: TRBJ2-1; CDR3 protein: CASSSGRHNEQFF; CDR3 DNA: TGTGCCAGCAGTAGCGGGAGGCACAATGAGCAGTTCTTC
V gene: TRBV6-5; clone size: NA; D gene: TRBD1; J gene: TRBJ1-2; CDR3 protein: CASSQDRDYGYTF; CDR3 DNA: TGTGCCAGCAGTCAAGACAGGGACTATGGCTACACCTTC
V gene: TRBV19; clone size: NA; D gene: TRBD2; J gene: TRBJ2-7; CDR3 protein: CASSIGGGEQYF; CDR3 DNA: TGTGCCAGTAGTATAGGCGGGGGCGAGCAGTACTTC
V gene: TRBV19; clone size: NA; D gene: TRBD2; J gene: TRBJ2-1; CDR3 protein: CATGLARSYNEQFF; CDR3 DNA: TGTGCCACGGGACTAGCACGCTCCTACAATGAGCAGTTCTTC
V gene: TRBV19; clone size: once; D gene: NA; J gene: TRBJ2-7; CDR3 protein: CASSTLDRPTSYEQYF; CDR3 DNA: TGTGCCAGTAGTACTCTGGACAGACCGACCTCCTACGAGCAGTACTTC
V gene: TRBV5-6; clone size: NA; D gene: TRBD1; J gene: TRBJ1-4; CDR3 protein: CASSFGTGVEKLFF; CDR3 DNA: TGTGCCAGCAGCTTCGGGACAGGGGTTGAAAAACTGTTTTTT
V gene: TRBV7-3; clone size: few; D gene: NA; J gene: TRBJ1-2; CDR3 protein: CASSSTAGRGGYTF; CDR3 DNA: TGTGCCAGCAGCTCCACGGCGGGTAGGGGTGGCTACACCTTC
V gene: TRBV5-1; clone size: NA; D gene: NA; J gene: TRBJ2-1; CDR3 protein: CAPEIREGENRNEQFF; CDR3 DNA: TGCGCCCCCGAAATTCGAGAGGGAGAAAATCGTAACGAGCAGTTCTTC
V gene: TRBV6-1; clone size: NA; D gene: TRBD1; J gene: TRBJ2-7; CDR3 protein: CASSTRTGNYEQYF; CDR3 DNA: TGTGCCAGCAGTACACGGACAGGGAACTACGAGCAGTACTTC
V gene: TRBV4-1; clone size: NA; D gene: TRBD2; J gene: TRBJ2-2; CDR3 protein: CASSPPSGLATGELFF; CDR3 DNA: TGCGCCAGCAGCCCCCCATCGGGACTAGCTACCGGGGAGCTGTTTTTT
V gene: TRBV19; clone size: NA; D gene: TRBD1; J gene: TRBJ2-7; CDR3 protein: CASRTPGQGGSYEQYF; CDR3 DNA: TGTGCCAGTAGAACACCGGGACAGGGGGGATCCTACGAGCAGTACTTC
V gene: TRBV2; clone size: NA; D gene: NA; J gene: TRBJ2-7; CDR3 protein: CASSVRDLGYEQYF; CDR3 DNA: TGTGCCAGCAGTGTTCGGGACCTCGGCTACGAGCAGTACTTC
V gene: TRBV9; clone size: NA; D gene: NA; J gene: TRBJ1-2; CDR3 protein: CASSSLFMRSAYGYTF; CDR3 DNA: TGTGCCAGCAGCTCTCTTTTTATGAGGTCAGCCTATGGCTACACCTTC
V gene: TRBV19; clone size: few; D gene: TRBD1; J gene: TRBJ1-3; CDR3 protein: CASSPDRGTLLGNTIYF; CDR3 DNA: TGTGCCAGTAGTCCGGACAGGGGGACGTTGTTGGGAAACACCATATATTTT
V gene: TRBV27; clone size: NA; D gene: NA; J gene: TRBJ2-1; CDR3 protein: CASSTTGTSHNEQFF; CDR3 DNA: TGTGCCAGCAGTACAACCGGGACGAGTCACAATGAGCAGTTCTTC
V gene: TRBV7-2; clone size: NA; D gene: NA; J gene: TRBJ1-3; CDR3 protein: CASSVDSSGNTIYF; CDR3 DNA: TGTGCCAGCAGCGTTGACAGCTCTGGAAACACCATATATTTT
V gene: TRBV25-1; clone size: once; D gene: NA; J gene: TRBJ1-2; CDR3 protein: CASSEFSVRNYGYTF; CDR3 DNA: TGTGCCAGCAGTGAATTTAGCGTCCGTAACTATGGCTACACCTTC
V gene: TRBV5-5; clone size: NA; D gene: NA; J gene: TRBJ1-5; CDR3 protein: CASRSGVRSNQPQHF; CDR3 DNA: TGTGCCAGCAGGAGTGGGGTCCGTAGCAATCAGCCCCAGCATTTT
V gene: TRBV18; clone size: once; D gene: NA; J gene: TRBJ1-5; CDR3 protein: CASSYYGTGGPNQPQHF; CDR3 DNA: TGTGCCAGCTCATACTACGGGACGGGGGGCCCCAATCAGCCCCAGCATTTT
V gene: TRBV19; clone size: NA; D gene: TRBD2; J gene: TRBJ2-1; CDR3 protein: CASSIDSVPGSGRRNEQFF; CDR3 DNA: TGTGCCAGTAGTATAGATAGTGTACCCGGCAGCGGGAGGAGAAATGAGCAGTTCTTC
V gene: TRBV12-5; clone size: once; D gene: NA; J gene: TRBJ2-7; CDR3 protein: CASGPYFTADRTYEQYF; CDR3 DNA: TGTGCTAGTGGACCTTACTTTACCGCCGACCGCACCTACGAGCAGTACTTC
V gene: TRBV10-1; clone size: once; D gene: TRBD1; J gene: TRBJ1-1; CDR3 protein: CASHPGQGAVNTEAFF; CDR3 DNA: TGCGCCAGCCATCCGGGACAGGGGGCCGTAAACACTGAAGCTTTCTTT
V gene: TRBV7-7; clone size: NA; D gene: NA; J gene: TRBJ2-6; CDR3 protein: CASSSRNTGTTGANVLTF; CDR3 DNA: TGTGCTAGCAGCTCCAGAAATACAGGGACGACTGGGGCCAACGTCCTGACTTTC
V gene: TRBV29-1; clone size: NA; D gene: TRBD2; J gene: TRBJ2-5; CDR3 protein: CSVEDPGGLSETQYF; CDR3 DNA: TGCAGCGTTGAAGATCCGGGAGGGCTATCGGAGACCCAGTACTTC